This T cell receptor (beta chain) emerged from a study of CD8+ T cells in alopecia areata (dated by TCRdb to the late 2010s). Broadly, across the study: Treated patients were enrolled in an open-label pilot trial of oral tofacitinib at 5 to 10 mg twice daily for moderate-to-severe alopecia areata. Patients stayed on tofacitinib for 6 to 18 months and then had 6 months of follow-up off drug so that delayed response and recurrence could be assessed. The SALT score, which quantifies the percentage of affected scalp surface area, was used to measure disease severity in treated patients. High-throughput TCRbeta sequencing was used to examine T cell clonal expansion in alopecia areata in both the C3H/HeJ mouse model and human patients. Human TCRbeta sequencing covered scalp tissue and sorted CD4+ and CD8+ peripheral blood T cells from patchy and totalis/universalis alopecia areata patients and healthy controls. Patients on tofacitinib were biopsied at baseline and after 4 and 24 weeks of treatment, and several of the patients also had a later scalp biopsy. Scalp clonality was compared across normal scalp (n=4), patchy alopecia areata scalp (n=8), and alopecia totalis/universalis scalp (n=8). RNA came from the PAXgene miRNA kit for fixed scalp, the miRNeasy kit for PBMCs, and the RNeasy kit for mouse skin. TCRbeta CDR3 regions were amplified by immunoSEQ multiplex PCR with 35 Vbeta forward and 13 Jbeta reverse primers. What the work shows at the level of the full study, not this receptor alone: The treated cohort was small, with a single nonresponder, so links between baseline CD8+ expansion and response need larger studies. Resident alphabeta T cells in normal human skin are also sequenced, complicating scalp TCR repertoire analysis, unlike mouse skin dominated by gammadelta T cells. Many expanded lesional clones persisted in scalp and blood during tofacitinib treatment, which may partly explain relapse after stopping treatment. Compared with normal scalp, lesional scalp, particularly in alopecia totalis/universalis, had higher clonality and more expanded CD8+ clones, which suggests antigenic drive. Shared TCR sequences between patients were less evident than in mice, which may be partly attributable to HLA diversity in the patient population. Tofacitinib significantly lowered scalp clonality and the number of expanded CD8+ clones among the top 100 scalp clones.

On this clone itself: It lacks a known antigen. No clone much larger than this one lies a single base away; base qualities are absent.

Inclusive of the bounding cysteine and phenylalanine, the CDR3 is 11 residues long. Only the CDR3 region is kept as DNA, spanning 33 bases read in frame from base 1. In the germline V gene, CDR1 corresponds to SGHTA and CDR2 to FQGNSA. Trimming costs V 4 bases and J 15 bases, and their ends lie 13 bases apart. The library came from the immunoSEQ multiplex PCR assay. RNA was extracted from all samples and reverse transcribed into cDNA, which served as template for TCR sequencing. First-strand cDNA was synthesized with SuperScript III using a 2:1 mix of oligo-dT and random hexamers. A synthetic immune receptor repertoire was used to gauge amplification bias, and whatever bias remained was removed computationally. The authors' pipeline ran thus. After raw reads were preprocessed to remove errors, the CDR3 was defined following IMGT conventions as running from the conserved cysteine to phenylalanine. Clonality was computed as 1 minus the Shannon entropy, with the entropy normalized by log2 of the number of productive unique TCRs. Scalp TCRbeta sequences were cross-referenced with sorted blood CD4 and CD8 repertoires so that the CD4 or CD8 identity of scalp clones could be inferred. Here the immuneACCESS table is served through TCRdb, limited to in-frame sequences with V and J called. Missing clones are a known gap in these copies; in checked studies unresolved V genes cover under half, and the rest lacks a known reason. The V and J calls and clone size come from that table; D and trimming were worked out from the DNA. Present in this sample are some 240,000 clones, less than 75% of which were seen just once. The leading ten clones occupy 1.5% to 2% of the sample.

The time point tag for this specimen amounts to: about 4 weeks on oral tofacitinib. Sample treatment or condition, as interpreted from the label and publication: oral pan-JAK inhibitor, 5-10 mg twice daily. Lesional scalp punch biopsies and peripheral blood were obtained from alopecia areata patients. PBMCs were isolated by density centrifugation and stained for CD3, CD4 and CD8, after which CD4+ and CD8+ T cells were sorted on a FACSAria. Source: CD4+ T cells sorted from blood, taken at week 4, from a patient treated with tofacitinib. Recombination joined TRBV7-2 with TRBJ2-1; too little of a D gene remains to name it. This sequence was found in a human donor with alopecia areata. The DNA is TGTGCCAGCAGCTCTGGGTCAGGAAGGTTCTTC. Its protein is CASSSGSGRFF.